This T cell receptor beta chain came from a study of CD8+ T cells in alopecia areata. Described treatment: oral pan-JAK inhibitor, 5-10 mg twice daily. Extracted from the samples, RNA was reverse transcribed into cDNA to serve as the sequencing template. The protocol was immunoSEQ multiplex PCR, while the TCRdb copy is restricted to in-frame clones and leaves out a portion. The sample records some 120,000 clones, approximately 57% being singletons. Trimming cost V 4 bases and J 1 base, with 2 bases left between them. The germline CDR1 and CDR2 sequences are SGHRS and YFSETQ. The CDR3 has 11 residues. The receptor was derived from a human donor with alopecia areata. The V and J genes are TRBV5-1 and TRBJ2-5, with no clear D. Specimen: CD4+ T cells sorted from blood, collected at week 4, from a patient treated with tofacitinib. The CDR3 loop is CASSVQETQYF. CDR3 in DNA: TGCGCCAGCAGCGTCCAAGAGACCCAGTACTTC.